This T cell receptor beta chain came from a study of graft-versus-host responses after intestinal transplantation. Study details: Every recipient underwent anti-thymocyte globulin induction, then tacrolimus and steroids for two to four years.

The V gene's germline CDR1 is LNHDA and CDR2 SQIVND (reference sequence). Trimming removed 6 bases from V and 5 bases from J, with 11 bases in between. This CDR3 is 13 amino acids long. Notes on this clone: The antigen remains undetermined.

The protocol was immunoSEQ multiplex PCR, while the TCRdb copy is restricted to in-frame clones and leaves out a portion. The profile covers about 70,000 clones, with about 90% appearing a single time and about 1.3% taken by the ten largest. The TCR was taken from a human donor who received an intestinal transplant. This material consisted of unstimulated CD8+ T cells sorted from spleen or lymph node cells, taken before intestinal transplant. The V gene is TRBV19, the J gene TRBJ1-5, with a weak D call TRBD1 (6 bases). The CDR3 sequence is CASRGAGDQPQHF. DNA for the CDR3: TGTGCCAGTAGGGGGGCAGGGGATCAGCCCCAGCATTTT.